A single sample gave rise to the 18 T cell receptor beta chains below, sequenced in a study of Tregs in tolerant kidney transplant recipients (dated by TCRdb to the late 2010s). In the paper's terms, the time point label means: blood sample drawn before combined kidney and bone marrow transplant. The library came from the immunoSEQ multiplex PCR assay. TCRdb took over this immuneACCESS table, retaining in-frame rearrangements with V and J assigned. Such tables are incomplete; in checked studies, under half of the missing clones stem from an unresolved V gene, and the remainder is unexplained. The sample table contains 60,000 to 95,000 clones; only one count was recorded for 95% to 98% of them. Clones ranked in the top ten supply 0.55% to 0.6% of the sample. This specimen consisted of CD4+ T cells from blood, obtained before the transplant. The receptors stem from a human donor who received a combined kidney and bone marrow transplant.

This chain joins TRBV5-1 and TRBJ2-7; 10 positions agree with TRBD2. CDR1 and CDR2 from the germline V gene are SGHRS and YFSETQ. J gave up 0 bases and V 4 bases, and 7 bases lay outside the gene matches. The CDR3 covers 16 residues. The CDR3 loop is CASSVGLADVSYEQYF. The CDR3 nucleotides are TGCGCCAGCAGCGTCGGACTAGCGGACGTCTCCTACGAGCAGTACTTC.

This clone was seen only once. V is TRBV7-2 and J is TRBJ1-4; weak D call: TRBD1 (6 bases). The CDR3 contains 16 residues. CDR1 SGHTA and CDR2 FQGNSA come from the germline V gene. V lost 3 bases to trimming and J lost 0 bases, with 11 bases between them. The CDR3 sequence: CASSFQGTSTNEKLFF. DNA for the CDR3: TGTGCCAGCAGCTTTCAGGGGACCTCAACTAATGAAAAACTGTTTTTT.

The chain carries TRBV10-3 and TRBJ1-1, with 7 bases that match TRBD1. CDR3 length: 14 residues. V shed 7 bases, J shed 2 bases, and the junction held 7 bases outside the gene matches. Germline CDR1 is ENHRY and CDR2 is SYGVKD. The chain's CDR3 is CAITMGQQNTEAFF. The CDR3 DNA sequence: TGTGCCATCACTATGGGACAGCAAAACACTGAAGCTTTCTTT.

This sequence joins TRBV11-3 and TRBJ1-2, with a possible D match to TRBD1 (6 bases). CDR1 is SGHNT, CDR2 YENEEA, per germline. The CDR3 extends over 15 amino acids. V shed 1 base and J shed 4 bases, with 13 bases lying between them. CDR3 in amino acids: CASSLAAGQTYGYTF. CDR3 in DNA: TGTGCCAGCAGCTTAGCAGCTGGACAGACCTATGGCTACACCTTC.

V gene TRBV21-1 combines with J gene TRBJ1-4; the DNA was not compared with TRBD1, the D call given in the table. TRBV21-1 is flagged as a pseudogene. The CDR3 sequence is 17 residues long. CDR3 in amino acids: CASSWGHRETTNEKLFF. CDR3 sequence (DNA): TGTGCCAGCAGTTGGGGGCACAGAGAAACAACTAATGAAAAACTGTTTTTT.

DNA of the CDR3: TGCGCCAGCAGCTGGGGGTCCCGAGACAGGGTCTACAATGAGCAGTTCTTC. Protein sequence: CASSWGSRDRVYNEQFF. This chain uses TRBV5-1 with TRBJ2-1, with TRBD1 matching over 7 bases. This CDR3 has 17 amino acids. The ends lost 3 bases at V and 3 bases at J; junction bases unmatched: 12. Germline CDR1 SGHRS, CDR2 YFSETQ.

This clone occurred once. The gene calls are TRBV6-1 and TRBJ2-1, with D possibly being TRBD2 (5 bases). The CDR3 sequence is 15 residues long. The V gene lost 6 bases and the J gene lost 4 bases, with 16 bases spanning the gap. Germline V gives CDR1 MNHNS, CDR2 SASEGT. The CDR3 DNA is TGTGCCAGCAGACCGACTAAGCTTGGGTACAATGAGCAGTTCTTC. This gives the protein CASRPTKLGYNEQFF.

The chain employs TRBV10-1 and TRBJ2-7; 8 bases map to TRBD1. This CDR3 is built from 14 residues. V lost 0 bases to trimming and J lost 5 bases; unmatched junction nucleotides: 3. In germline, CDR1 is WNHNN, CDR2 SYGVQD (reference sequence). The CDR3 spells CASSESTGAHEQYF. In DNA form, the CDR3 reads TGCGCCAGCAGTGAGTCGACAGGGGCCCACGAGCAGTACTTC.

This CDR3 is CASSPNRLAGPHEQFF. In nucleotides, the CDR3 is TGTGCCAGCTCACCAAACCGACTAGCGGGACCTCATGAGCAGTTCTTC. V gene TRBV18 combines with J gene TRBJ2-1; 11 bases align to TRBD2. There are 16 residues in the CDR3. CDR1 and CDR2 from the germline V gene are KGHSH and LQKENI. The ends lost 2 bases at V and 8 bases at J; junction bases unmatched: 8.

This chain links TRBV4-2 with TRBJ1-1; a weak D match, TRBD1 (5 bases). This CDR3 spans 14 amino acids. V dropped 4 bases and J dropped 10 bases, with 19 bases sitting between them. CDR1 and CDR2 (germline): LGHNA, YNFKEQ. The CDR3 spells CASSPEPAGRRAFF. The CDR3 DNA sequence: TGTGCCAGCAGCCCCGAACCGGCAGGGAGGAGAGCTTTCTTT.

This clone was seen just once. This chain joins TRBV6-9 and TRBJ2-5; no clear D. From germline, CDR1 is MNHGY and CDR2 SVAAGI. The germline V and J ends were trimmed by 6 bases and 5 bases, with 19 bases remaining between them. The CDR3 totals 15 residues. Here the CDR3 DNA reads TGTGCCAGCAGACTACCCCGGTCGTCCGCTGAGACCCAGTACTTC. Protein: CASRLPRSSAETQYF.

The chain combines TRBV7-3 with TRBJ1-5; unclear D gene. The CDR3 is 13 amino acids. Germline loops: CDR1 SGHTA, CDR2 FQGTGA. V was cut by 2 bases and J by 5 bases, with 7 bases left in between. CDR3 DNA: TGTGCCAGCAGCTTATCAGCGCATCAGCCCCAGCATTTT. This codes for CASSLSAHQPQHF. Based on the CDR3 plus reference TRBV7-3 and TRBJ1-5, the full variable domain is GAGVSQTPSNKVTEKGKYVELRCDPISGHTALYWYRQSLGQGPEFLIYFQGTGAADDSGLPNDRFFAVRPEGSVSTLKIQRTERGDSAVYLCASSLSAHQPQHFGDGTRLSIL.

This chain links TRBV28 with TRBJ1-4; D may be TRBD1 (6 bases). V was pared by 3 bases and J by 8 bases, with 19 bases between. The CDR3 totals 16 residues. The germline V gene has CDR1 MDHEN and CDR2 SYDVKM. The CDR3 protein is CASSLVFRGYWEKLFF. CDR3 DNA: TGTGCCAGCAGTTTGGTTTTTAGGGGGTATTGGGAAAAACTGTTTTTT. The full variable domain, rest sourced from reference TRBV28 and TRBJ1-4, is DVKVTQSSRYLVKRTGEKVFLECVQDMDHENMFWYRQDPGLGLRLIYFSYDVKMKEKGDIPEGYSVSREKKERFSLILESASTNQTSMYLCASSLVFRGYWEKLFFGSGTQLSVL.

The genes are TRBV6-1 and TRBJ2-5; 12 bases agree with TRBD2. J lost 5 bases, V lost 6 bases, and 1 base had no gene match. Germline V gene data show CDR1 as MNHNS and CDR2 as SASEGT. The CDR3 contains 13 residues. CDR3 nucleotides: TGTGCCAGCAGGACTAGCGGGGGTGAGACCCAGTACTTC. Amino acid sequence: CASRTSGGETQYF.

This clone showed up just once. The chain joins TRBV27 to TRBJ1-5; TRBD1 matches at 11 bases. J lost 7 bases, V lost 2 bases, and 4 bases had no gene match. Germline V CDR1 and CDR2: MNHEY, SMNVEV (reference sequence). The length of the CDR3 is 15 residues. The CDR3 nucleotides read TGTGCCAGCAGTTTACGGACAGGGGGCGACCAGCCCCAGCATTTT. Its translation is CASSLRTGGDQPQHF.

V usage is TRBV7-3 and J usage is TRBJ2-3, with D hard to call. This CDR3 comprises 14 residues. The germline V and J ends were trimmed by 6 bases and 0 bases, with 10 bases remaining between them. The germline V gene has CDR1 SGHTA and CDR2 FQGTGA. The CDR3 reads CASSPLSSTDTQYF. DNA of the CDR3: TGTGCCAGCAGTCCTCTATCTAGCACAGATACGCAGTATTTT.

The gene calls are TRBV7-2 and TRBJ2-6, with 7 nucleotides matching TRBD1. CDR3 length: 16 residues. J lost 2 bases, V lost 4 bases, and 5 bases had no gene match. The germline CDR1 and CDR2 sequences are SGHTA and FQGNSA. This CDR3 reads CASSYYTGAGANVLTF. CDR3 DNA sequence: TGTGCCAGCAGCTACTATACAGGGGCTGGGGCCAACGTCCTGACTTTC.

The rearrangement joins TRBV28 to TRBJ2-7, with 7 bases matching TRBD1. The V segment lost 8 bases and the J segment 7 bases; nucleotides outside the gene matches: 11. Germline V lookup: CDR1 MDHEN, CDR2 SYDVKM. The CDR3 spans 13 residues. CDR3: CASGTATPTEQYF. DNA of the CDR3: TGTGCCAGCGGGACAGCAACCCCTACGGAGCAGTACTTC.